This TCR beta chain was sequenced in a study of T cell clonality in common variable immunodeficiency (dated by TCRdb to between 2014 and 2017). The investigation overall reported the following: CVID TCRbeta sequences were reported to have fewer deletions and N-nucleotide insertions and to lack highly modified clones with 13 or more V deletions. Patient heterogeneity within the CVID cohort put limits on correlating repertoire features with clinical complications. Even though DNA input was the same, control samples had an average of approximately 82,000 unique sequences each, compared with approximately 30,000 in CVID samples. According to the authors, finding the cause of the higher clonality in CVID would require sequencing the repertoires of T cell subpopulations. Healthy controls shared more TCRbeta clones with each other than CVID subjects shared among themselves (p < 0.0001). TCRbeta clonality was higher in CVID subjects than in healthy controls (t-test p = 0.018), and the increase was most characteristic of about a third of subjects.

CVID samples and control samples contributed equivalent amounts of genomic DNA as sequencing input. For every sample, a 60 bp segment covering the rearranged TCRbeta CDR3 region was amplified and then sequenced. The immunoSEQ assay, a bias-corrected multiplex PCR combined with high-throughput sequencing, was used to amplify TCRbeta. On the study's bioinformatics: Every unique nucleotide sequence counted as a clone and was annotated with V, D and J genes, copy number and frequency. Sequences were labeled productive if in frame, and non-productive if out of frame or containing stop codons. Clonality was calculated from Shannon's entropy as previously described. The predicted amino acid sequences of productive clones were used to derive mean CDR3 Kyte-Doolittle hydropathy. Using the R hclust function, scaled V gene usage was clustered hierarchically with Manhattan distance and complete linkage. Sharing of clones by CDR3 amino acid sequence was evaluated by resampling 12 repertoires per group over 100 rounds. The repertoires were searched for approximately 72 published EBV-specific TCRbeta sequences and some 230 published CMV-specific TCRbeta sequences. After two CVID samples that produced fewer than 10,000 sequences were dropped from the analysis, 45 or so CVID repertoires remained. The source is immuneACCESS, and TCRdb retained only in-frame sequences with V and J called. Part of the clones is not carried over; for the studies checked, unresolved V genes explain less than half of this, and the remainder is unexplained. Clone size and the V and J calls come from that table; the DNA yielded D and trimming. In this sample, about 37,000 clones appear, none counted once only. The top ten constitute around 0.87% of the sample.

From the germline V gene, CDR1 is SQVTM and CDR2 is ANQGSEA. Between the V and J ends, shortened by 3 bases and 7 bases respectively, the junction contains 18 bases. The CDR3 runs 14 amino acids, cysteine and phenylalanine included. Part of the CDR3 DNA is given, 33 bases translated from base 1. This clone was detected ten times or more. Its antigen is not yet known. The read ends 3 residues before the CDR3 terminus; that terminus is restored from the germline J gene. Both CVID patients and healthy controls were predominantly of Caucasian heritage. From each donor, 5 to 8 ml of heparinized peripheral whole blood was collected. Genomic DNA from adults with common variable immune deficiency (CVID) and from healthy adult controls was used for sequencing of TCRbeta CDR3 repertoires. The control group was made up of about 22 healthy adult volunteers (about ten male and about twelve female) whose ages ranged from 23 to 66 years, with a mean age of almost 35. To isolate peripheral blood mononuclear cells, diluted blood was subjected to density centrifugation over Hypaque 1077 or Ficoll-Paque. Genomic DNA was obtained from unsorted mononuclear cells through either Qiagen column purification or a centrifugation-based method.

The chain uses TRBV29-1 and TRBJ2-5; the D gene remains uncertain. Input material: peripheral blood mononuclear cells. The clonotype originates from a person aged 18 to 70 in good health. The sequenced part of the CDR3 DNA is TGCAGCGTTGATGGCCCCGGGTATATCGGGACC. Its coded protein is CSVDGPGYIGT. The whole CDR3 sequence is CSVDGPGYIGTQYF.